These 25 T cell receptor beta chains share one sample of origin, sequenced in a study of shared clonotypes between healthy human individuals. TCRdb keeps only in-frame clones here, not all; method: immunoSEQ multiplex PCR. The sample shows about 2.4 million clones, roughly 93% of them seen only once. The sequenced sample consisted of naive CD4+ T cells from PBMCs. Subset here: CD45RA+ positively selected. The receptors were gathered from a man younger than 30 in good health. Some clones in this sample may be carry-over from other donors' samples.

This chain links TRBV4-1 with TRBJ2-7, with D maybe TRBD1 (6 bases). Germline V gives CDR1 MGHRA, CDR2 YSYEKL. Trimming removed 0 bases at V and 3 bases at J, with 12 bases between. The CDR3 contains 15 residues. Here the CDR3 reads CASSQDGRGFYEQYF. The CDR3 DNA follows: TGCGCCAGCAGCCAAGACGGCAGGGGATTCTACGAGCAGTACTTC.

The chain employs TRBV5-1 and TRBJ2-4; maybe TRBD2 (5 bases). The CDR3 consists of 13 residues. Trimming removed 4 bases from V and 6 bases from J, with 11 bases in between. CDR1 and CDR2 from the germline V gene are SGHRS and YFSETQ. In nucleotides, the CDR3 is TGCGCCAGCAGCCGCGGACGGGGAAACATTCAGTACTTC. The encoded protein is CASSRGRGNIQYF.

This clone occurred a few times. Here the CDR3 DNA reads TGTGCCAGCAGCGCTTCCGGGACCGTGACTGAGGGCCAGTACTTC. This sequence encodes CASSASGTVTEGQYF. This rearrangement joins TRBV9 to TRBJ2-5; D possibly uses TRBD1 or TRBD2 (5 bases each). The CDR3 covers 15 residues. Germline values: CDR1 SGDLS, CDR2 YYNGEE. V was clipped by 3 bases and J by 10 bases, with 22 bases between them.

This chain links TRBV6-5 with TRBJ2-4; D possibly corresponds to TRBD1 (6 bases). V dropped 4 bases and J dropped 3 bases, with 13 bases sitting between them. Germline-derived CDR1 and CDR2 are MNHEY and SVGAGI. The CDR3 runs to 15 residues. The CDR3 loop reads CASSSGTFVKNIQYF. In nucleotides, the CDR3 is TGTGCCAGCAGTTCCGGGACATTCGTCAAAAACATTCAGTACTTC.

The chain employs TRBV5-5 and TRBJ2-7; TRBD2 matches at 9 bases. Germline assignment: CDR1 SGHKS and CDR2 YYEKEE (reference sequence). Germline trimming cut 0 bases from V and 3 bases from J; bases unmatched to any gene: 4. This CDR3 region has 15 residues. Here the CDR3 reads CASSLAAGGVYEQYF. CDR3 nucleotide sequence: TGTGCCAGCAGCTTGGCCGCGGGAGGGGTCTACGAGCAGTACTTC.

V gene TRBV10-3 combines with J gene TRBJ2-5, with 7 positions matching TRBD1. The CDR3 has 14 amino acids. Germline CDR1 is ENHRY and CDR2 is SYGVKD. V lost 4 bases and J lost 2; bases outside the gene matches: 4. The CDR3 DNA is TGTGCCATCAGTGGAGGGACAGCTCAAGAGACCCAGTACTTC. This sequence encodes CAISGGTAQETQYF.

The chain has TRBV6-5 and TRBJ2-7; the match to TRBD1 covers 10 bases. CDR3 length: 15 amino acids. Germline V gives CDR1 MNHEY, CDR2 SVGAGI. Germline trimming cut 4 bases from V and 6 bases from J; bases unmatched to any gene: 9. CDR3 bases: TGTGCCAGCAGTTTGGGACAGGGGCGGTCTCGCGAGCAGTACTTC. Translation: CASSLGQGRSREQYF.

This clone was detected only once. V usage is TRBV28 and J usage is TRBJ1-1; D uncertain. With 6 bases removed from V and 2 bases from J, the gap between germline ends came to 10 bases. This CDR3 has 13 amino acids. CDR1 MDHEN and CDR2 SYDVKM come from the germline V gene. CDR3 coding DNA: TGTGCCAGCAGAGAAAGACCCAACACTGAAGCTTTCTTT. Amino acid sequence: CASRERPNTEAFF.

The chain recombines TRBV30 with TRBJ1-2, with D uncertain. The V and J ends lost 0 bases and 3 bases respectively, with 8 bases between them. The CDR3 has 13 amino acids. The germline CDR1 and CDR2 sequences are GTSNPN and SVGIG (reference sequence). CDR3 loop: CAWSVRRDYGYTF. The DNA for the CDR3 is TGTGCCTGGAGTGTACGTCGGGACTATGGCTACACCTTC.

On this clone: This sample also contains other DNA sequences that code for the same CDR3. This chain uses TRBV5-5 with TRBJ1-3; D uncertain. The CDR3 is made up of 15 amino acids. Per the germline V gene, CDR1 is SGHKS and CDR2 is YYEKEE (reference sequence). Between the trimmed V and J ends, which lost 2 bases and 0 bases, there was a span of 9 bases. CDR3 residues: CASSFGSPSGNTIYF. DNA of the CDR3: TGTGCCAGCAGCTTCGGTTCTCCCTCTGGAAACACCATATATTTT.

CDR3 in DNA: TGTGCCAGCAGTCGATCCCGGGACAGGGGGTCTTTCTTT. This translates into CASSRSRDRGSFF. The chain recombines TRBV27 with TRBJ1-1; TRBD1 matches at 11 bases. The germline gives CDR1 MNHEY, CDR2 SMNVEV (reference sequence). Trimming at V came to 5 bases and at J to 12 bases, leaving 8 bases not matched to a gene. This CDR3 has 13 residues.

On this clone itself: In the same sample, other DNA sequences code for this CDR3. The CDR3 loop is CASSLGVSNTEAFF. Here the CDR3 DNA reads TGCGCCAGCAGCTTGGGTGTATCGAACACTGAAGCTTTCTTT. The chain carries TRBV5-1 and TRBJ1-1; D is ambiguous. Deletions cut 0 bases from V and 1 base from J, with 7 bases between. The germline V gene has CDR1 SGHRS and CDR2 YFSETQ. The CDR3 extends over 14 amino acids.

V and J are TRBV5-1 and TRBJ1-1, with 7 positions matching TRBD1. After removal of 2 bases from V and 11 bases from J, the junction contained 9 bases not matched to a gene. Germline V lookup: CDR1 SGHRS, CDR2 YFSETQ. This CDR3 has 13 residues. The CDR3 DNA is TGCGCCAGCAGCTTAAAGGGACAGCCCCGGGCTTTCTTT. Its translation: CASSLKGQPRAFF.

The chain is built from TRBV29-1 and TRBJ2-3, with D maybe TRBD1 (6 bases). The CDR3 totals 14 residues. Trimming shortened V by 4 bases and J by 3 bases, and 14 bases separated the two germline ends. Germline V gives CDR1 SQVTM, CDR2 ANQGSEA. The CDR3 sequence: CSVGYGGATDTQYF. The CDR3 DNA reads TGCAGCGTTGGCTATGGGGGCGCGACAGATACGCAGTATTTT.

The rearrangement joins TRBV9 to TRBJ2-7; 10 bases are a match to TRBD2. Unmatched junction bases numbered 12, after V lost 2 bases and J lost 7 bases. The V gene's germline CDR1 is SGDLS and CDR2 YYNGEE. The CDR3 runs 16 residues. The CDR3 DNA follows: TGTGCCAGCAGCGTGGGAGCGGGAGGGCCGGTCGGTGAGCAGTACTTC. Residues: CASSVGAGGPVGEQYF.

This sequence joins TRBV7-2 and TRBJ1-2; D remains ambiguous. The CDR3 sequence is 11 residues long. Trimming cost V 7 bases and J 8 bases, with 11 bases left between them. Germline assignment: CDR1 SGHTA and CDR2 FQGNSA. The CDR3: CASKAARGYTF. The CDR3 region has the DNA TGTGCCAGCAAGGCAGCCCGAGGCTACACCTTC.

Concerning this clone: Different DNA sequences within this sample yield the same CDR3. The rearrangement joins TRBV5-1 to TRBJ2-1; 14 bases are shared with TRBD2. The CDR3 totals 14 residues. Germline CDR1 is SGHRS and CDR2 is YFSETQ. V trimming: 6 bases; J trimming: 8 bases; junction bases outside the gene matches: 4. The CDR3 loop is CASTRLAGGDEQFF. The CDR3 DNA follows: TGCGCCAGCACGCGACTAGCGGGAGGGGATGAGCAGTTCTTC. Using reference TRBV5-1 and TRBJ2-1 for the parts outside the CDR3, the full variable domain is KAGVTQTPRYLIKTRGQQVTLSCSPISGHRSVSWYQQTPGQGLQFLFEYFSETQRNKGNFPGRFSGRQFSNSRSEMNVSTLELGDSALYLCASTRLAGGDEQFFGPGTRLTVL.

The CDR3 DNA reads TGTGCCAGCTCGGACCGAACTAACTATGGCTACACCTTC. This sequence encodes CASSDRTNYGYTF. The chain joins TRBV5-8 to TRBJ1-2, with D hard to call. V was trimmed by 7 bases and J by 0 bases, leaving 10 bases between them. The CDR3 consists of 13 residues. CDR1 and CDR2 (germline): SGHTS, YDEGEE. Combining the CDR3 with reference TRBV5-8 and TRBJ1-2 gives the whole variable domain EAGVTQSPTHLIKTRGQQATLRCSPISGHTSVYWYQQALGLGLQFLLWYDEGEERNRGNFPPRFSGRQFPNYSSELNVNALELEDSALYLCASSDRTNYGYTFGSGTRLTVV.

V is TRBV7-2 and J is TRBJ2-1; the D gene could be TRBD1 or TRBD2 (5 bases each). The CDR3 covers 15 residues. The V gene's germline CDR1 is SGHTA and CDR2 FQGNSA. V dropped 3 bases and J dropped 12 bases, with 21 bases sitting between them. The CDR3 coding sequence is TGTGCCAGCAGCTTCCCTGCGAGCGTCCGGGGCTGGCAGTTCTTC. Encoded protein: CASSFPASVRGWQFF.

This rearrangement joins TRBV25-1 to TRBJ2-6; D not certain. This CDR3 is 14 amino acids long. V gave up 4 bases and J gave up 1 base, with 5 bases separating them. Germline V gene sequence: CDR1 MGHDK, CDR2 SYGVNS. CDR3 sequence: CASSGESGANVLTF. The DNA for the CDR3 is TGTGCCAGCAGTGGAGAATCTGGGGCCAACGTCCTGACTTTC. Full variable domain (missing parts from reference TRBV25-1 and TRBJ2-6): EADIYQTPRYLVIGTGKKITLECSQTMGHDKMYWYQQDPGMELHLIHYSYGVNSTEKGDLSSESTVSRIRTEHFPLTLESARPSHTSQYLCASSGESGANVLTFGAGSRLTVL.

J is TRBJ2-7 and V is TRBV5-1; D uncertain. CDR3 length: 12 residues. Germline loops: CDR1 SGHRS, CDR2 YFSETQ. V was cut by 4 bases and J by 7 bases, with 12 bases left in between. CDR3 sequence (DNA): TGCGCCAGCAGCCCCTTCATGGGGGAGCAGTACTTC. Amino acid sequence: CASSPFMGEQYF.

The CDR3 region has the DNA TGTGCCAGCAGCTTAGGGGCCTCCTACGAGCAGTACTTC. Amino acids: CASSLGASYEQYF. The gene calls are TRBV7-9 and TRBJ2-5, with D hard to call. The DNA end favors TRBJ2-7, so the J call may be wrong. The CDR3 runs to 13 residues. CDR1 is SEHNR, CDR2 FQNEAQ, per germline (reference sequence).

The V call is TRBV5-1, the J call TRBJ2-2, with D possibly TRBD2 on 5 matching bases. V lost 1 base, J lost 4 bases, and 11 bases lay in between. CDR3 length: 15 amino acids. Per the germline V gene, CDR1 is SGHRS and CDR2 is YFSETQ. The CDR3 DNA follows: TGCGCCAGCAGCTTGATGGCTGAGGGCACCGGGGAGCTGTTTTTT. Its protein is CASSLMAEGTGELFF.

Of note for this clone: Relative to the germline gene, one junction end is altered; a read error may explain this. The chain carries TRBV25-1 and TRBJ1-5; 7 bases line up with TRBD1. The germline V gene has CDR1 MGHDK and CDR2 SYGVNS. The CDR3 covers 15 residues. The CDR3 reads CASSDSTGKNRPQHF. CDR3 in DNA: TGTGCCAGCAGTGACTCGACAGGGAAGAATCGGCCCCAGCATTTT.

This clone appeared once. The chain links TRBV5-1 to TRBJ1-1; D is undetermined. The germline V gene has CDR1 SGHRS and CDR2 YFSETQ. The CDR3 is 14 amino acids. V lost 4 bases, J lost 4 bases, and 14 bases lay in between. The CDR3, as DNA: TGCGCCAGCAGCCAAATCCCAGGTCCCACTGAAGCTTTCTTT. It codes for CASSQIPGPTEAFF.